The 22 T cell receptor beta chains listed next were all sequenced from one sample in a study of shared clonotypes between healthy human individuals. Naive CD8 populations comprised CD45RO-negative cells positively selected for CCR7, excluding terminally differentiated effector memory CD45RA+ cells. The table came from immunoSEQ multiplex PCR; TCRdb's copy has only in-frame clones and leaves some out. The table lists hundreds of thousands of clones, 92% of them singletons. The sequencing input was naive CD8+ T cells sorted from blood. The receptors derive from a young man in good health.

This clone showed up just a few times. The chain links TRBV27 to TRBJ2-2; D perhaps matches TRBD2 (5 bases). This CDR3 contains 13 residues. V was shortened by 6 bases and J by 4 bases, with 9 bases between the two germline ends. CDR1 and CDR2 (germline): MNHEY, SMNVEV (reference sequence). CDR3 in amino acids: CASRPGVTGELFF. In nucleotides, the CDR3 is TGTGCCAGCAGGCCCGGGGTCACCGGGGAGCTGTTTTTT.

This chain connects TRBV19 to TRBJ2-2; TRBD2 aligns across 16 bases. V was pared by 3 bases and J by 6 bases, with 13 bases of the junction left unmatched. The germline V gene encodes CDR1 LNHDA and CDR2 SQIVND (reference sequence). The CDR3 spans 20 residues. The CDR3 region is CASSIVISGLAGGRSGELFF. CDR3 in DNA: TGTGCCAGTAGTATTGTGATCTCGGGACTAGCGGGAGGGCGGTCCGGGGAGCTGTTTTTT.

The rearrangement uses TRBV5-5 and TRBJ1-5; no definite D call. Trimming removed 6 bases from V and 2 bases from J, with 12 bases in between. In germline, CDR1 is SGHKS, CDR2 YYEKEE (reference sequence). The CDR3 contains 14 residues. CDR3 in DNA: TGTGCCAGCACCCCCCTCTTCGGCAATCAGCCCCAGCATTTT. It specifies CASTPLFGNQPQHF. The variable domain in full, with the rest retrieved from reference TRBV5-5 and TRBJ1-5, is DAGVTQSPTHLIKTRGQQVTLRCSPISGHKSVSWYQQVLGQGPQFIFQYYEKEERGRGNFPDRFSARQFPNYSSELNVNALLLGDSALYLCASTPLFGNQPQHFGDGTRLSIL.

The chain has TRBV5-5 and TRBJ1-1; 7 bases are a match to TRBD1. Germline V gene lookup returns CDR1 SGHKS and CDR2 YYEKEE (reference sequence). CDR3 size: 15 residues. The J segment lost 1 base and the V segment lost 7 bases, leaving 10 bases of the junction unmatched. The CDR3: CASHQAGTENTEAFF. Written as DNA, the CDR3 is TGTGCCAGCCATCAGGCCGGGACAGAGAACACTGAAGCTTTCTTT.

The V gene is TRBV15, the J gene TRBJ2-1; 7 nucleotides agree with TRBD1. From germline, CDR1 is LNHNV and CDR2 YYDKDF (reference sequence). J lost 2 bases, V lost 4 bases, and 2 bases had no gene match. CDR3 size: 14 residues. The CDR3 loop reads CATSIRGTYNEQFF. The CDR3 coding sequence is TGTGCCACCAGCATCAGGGGGACCTACAATGAGCAGTTCTTC.

The chain carries TRBV6-5 and TRBJ2-1; no clear D. This CDR3 comprises 13 residues. The germline V and J ends were trimmed by 8 bases and 6 bases, with 14 bases remaining between them. Germline-derived CDR1 and CDR2 are MNHEY and SVGAGI. As DNA, the CDR3 is TGTGCCAGCCGGACGCGAACTGGCAATGAGCAGTTCTTC. Residues: CASRTRTGNEQFF.

The rearrangement links TRBV10-2 to TRBJ1-1, with 10 positions matching TRBD1. CDR1 is WSHSY, CDR2 SAAADI, per germline. The trim removed 1 base at V and 3 bases at J, leaving 2 bases unmatched. The CDR3 length is 15 residues. The CDR3 DNA is TGCGCCAGCAGTGAGTGGACAGGGGGGGACACTGAAGCTTTCTTT. Amino acids: CASSEWTGGDTEAFF.

This sequence joins TRBV4-1 and TRBJ2-3, with D uncertain. Germline lookup yields CDR1 MGHRA and CDR2 YSYEKL. The germline V and J ends were trimmed by 0 bases and 8 bases, with 6 bases remaining between them. The CDR3 loop spans 12 amino acids. CDR3 bases: TGCGCCAGCAGCCAAGAACGGCTTACGCAGTATTTT. It translates to CASSQERLTQYF.

The chain uses TRBV27 and TRBJ1-2; TRBD1 is a possible D gene (5 bases). The ends were cut back, 0 bases at V and 4 bases at J, with 6 bases in the middle. This CDR3 has 13 residues. Germline values: CDR1 MNHEY, CDR2 SMNVEV (reference sequence). The CDR3 loop reads CASSLSQGYGYTF. The DNA for the CDR3 is TGTGCCAGCAGTTTATCCCAGGGCTATGGCTACACCTTC.

Remarks on this clone: This CDR3 is also generated by other DNA sequences in the sample. The J gene is TRBJ1-2, the V gene TRBV7-9, with TRBD1 as a possible D gene (5 bases). V lost 1 base, J lost 2 bases, and 5 bases lay in between. Germline V CDR1 and CDR2: SEHNR, FQNEAQ (reference sequence). This CDR3 spans 13 amino acids. Written as DNA, the CDR3 is TGTGCCAGCAGCTTAGGACAGAACTATGGCTACACCTTC. Its protein is CASSLGQNYGYTF.

The chain links TRBV5-5 to TRBJ2-4; a weak D match, TRBD1 (6 bases). The CDR3 has 12 residues. Per germline, CDR1 SGHKS and CDR2 YYEKEE (reference sequence). Trimming took off 1 base at V and 8 bases at J, with 7 bases between the two ends. The CDR3 sequence is CASSLWGHIQYF. The CDR3 DNA sequence: TGTGCCAGCAGCTTGTGGGGGCACATTCAGTACTTC.

The genes are TRBV29-1 and TRBJ2-6, with 8 nucleotides matching TRBD1. Germline lookup yields CDR1 SQVTM and CDR2 ANQGSEA. The CDR3 length is 19 residues. V was pared by 3 bases and J by 0 bases, with 13 bases of the junction left unmatched. The CDR3 coding sequence is TGCAGCGTTGAGGACAGGGCCTCCCCCTCTCGCTCTGGGGCCAACGTCCTGACTTTC. It yields the protein CSVEDRASPSRSGANVLTF.

This clone was detected only a few times. V usage is TRBV27 and J usage is TRBJ2-7; D gene ambiguous. There are 13 residues in the CDR3. Trimming left V 5 bases short and J 4 bases short, with 12 bases between. The germline gives CDR1 MNHEY, CDR2 SMNVEV (reference sequence). CDR3 amino acids: CASSPYLRYEQYF. The CDR3 coding sequence is TGTGCCAGCAGTCCATACCTGAGGTACGAGCAGTACTTC.

J is TRBJ2-3 and V is TRBV28; tentative D call: TRBD1 (5 bases). Germline V gene lookup returns CDR1 MDHEN and CDR2 SYDVKM. The CDR3 has 13 residues. V shed 2 bases and J shed 6 bases, with 9 bases lying between them. This CDR3 reads CASSLTRADTQYF. CDR3 nucleotides: TGTGCCAGCAGTTTAACCAGGGCGGATACGCAGTATTTT.

The V gene is TRBV6-1, the J gene TRBJ2-5; no clear D. The CDR3 spans 9 residues. V lost 2 bases and J 14 bases, leaving 6 bases between the germline ends. Germline V gene lookup returns CDR1 MNHNS and CDR2 SASEGT. The CDR3 nucleotides read TGTGCCAGCAGTGAAAACCAATACTTC. Amino acid sequence: CASSENQYF.

The chain recombines TRBV21-1 with TRBJ2-2; the table's D call, TRBD2, has no DNA check behind it. TRBV21-1 is labeled a pseudogene. The CDR3 totals 17 residues. CDR3 nucleotides: TGTGCCAGCAGCAACAAGGTAGGGCGGGAAGAGACCGGGGAGCTGTTTTTT. This codes for CASSNKVGREETGELFF.

In the case of this clone: The junction does not match germline at one end; this may be a read error. V gene TRBV7-7 combines with J gene TRBJ2-5; TRBD2 matches 8 bases. Per the germline V gene, CDR1 is SSHAT and CDR2 is FNYEAQ (reference sequence). The CDR3 has 16 amino acids. CDR3 DNA: TGTGCTAGCAGCTTAGCTGCGGGAGGCCACCAAGAGACCCAGTACTTC. Its protein product is CASSLAAGGHQETQYF.

The chain joins TRBV1 to TRBJ2-1; TRBD1 reflects the table's D call only, with no check against the DNA. TRBV1 is a pseudogene segment. The CDR3 has 15 amino acids. The CDR3 protein is CTSSPRDREDNEQFF. The CDR3 coding sequence is TGCACCAGCAGCCCCCGGGACAGGGAGGACAATGAGCAGTTCTTC.

The table lists this clone with a count of one. J is TRBJ1-4 and V is TRBV6-5, with 9 bases identical to TRBD1. V gave up 6 bases and J gave up 9 bases; unmatched junction bases: 11. CDR1 and CDR2 (germline): MNHEY, SVGAGI. CDR3 size: 15 residues. CDR3 DNA: TGTGCCAGCAGCAAAAGGGACAGGGAAGATCAAAAACTGTTTTTT. Translating it yields CASSKRDREDQKLFF.

As regards this clone: Other DNA sequences in this sample translate to the same CDR3. V is TRBV28 and J is TRBJ2-7; D is uncertain. Trimming removed 4 bases from V and 3 bases from J, with 7 bases in between. CDR1 and CDR2 (germline): MDHEN, SYDVKM. This CDR3 is 12 amino acids long. CDR3 sequence reads: CASSSRDYEQYF. The CDR3 DNA reads as TGTGCCAGCAGTTCTAGGGACTACGAGCAGTACTTC.

This clone was observed once. This chain links TRBV29-1 with TRBJ2-2; tentative D call: TRBD2 (6 bases). V was shortened by 4 bases and J by 3 bases, with 12 bases between the two germline ends. CDR3 length: 14 residues. Germline CDR1 and CDR2: SQVTM and ANQGSEA. The CDR3 sequence: CSVGQGGDTGELFF. The CDR3 region has the DNA TGCAGCGTTGGCCAGGGAGGAGACACCGGGGAGCTGTTTTTT.

This rearrangement joins TRBV7-9 to TRBJ2-5, with D maybe TRBD1 (6 bases). The CDR3 consists of 15 residues. Trimming removed 5 bases at V and 1 base at J, with 14 bases between. The germline gives CDR1 SEHNR, CDR2 FQNEAQ (reference sequence). This chain's CDR3 is CASSPPTGAQETQYF. CDR3 bases: TGTGCCAGCAGCCCCCCGACAGGAGCCCAAGAGACCCAGTACTTC.